This TCR beta chain appears in the sequencing data of a study of blood T cell repertoires in COVID-19. Looking at the study overall: Nucleic acid was either cDNA or gDNA, and it came from T cells, B-cell-depleted T cells, or PBMCs.

This clone was observed a handful of times. Trimming took off 3 bases at V and 4 bases at J, with 18 bases between the two ends. CDR1 is DFQATT and CDR2 is SNEGSKA in the germline V gene (reference sequence). The CDR3 extends over 16 amino acids. Authors' methods: Reference gene primer amplification gave nucleated cell count estimates. The data were produced by immunoSEQ multiplex PCR, yet TCRdb's version contains in-frame clones alone and is incomplete. Clone size and V and J calls were adopted from that table, with D and trimming inferred from the DNA. The sample lists under 85,000 clones, about nine tenths occurring once.

This TCR came from a man between 65 and 85 years old with active or convalescent COVID-19. Material for sequencing was peripheral blood. The genes are TRBV20-1 and TRBJ1-4; no firm D call. The CDR3, as DNA: TGCAGTGCTAGTCGAGGGTTACCTGGGAGTAATGAAAAACTGTTTTTT. This translates into CSASRGLPGSNEKLFF.